Following are 16 T cell receptor beta chains from one sample sequenced in a study of blood T cells in healthy people across ages. Together with a sample-barcoded 5' primer, a J-beta primer mix was included in a second PCR lasting about 7 to 11 cycles. TCRdb passed the 5' RACE reads through MiXCR, listing each CDR3 protein once. The top ten clones hold more than 6% of a sample with 1.5 million to 2 million distinct CDR3 sequences, under 30% of them seen once. Specimen: blood. The receptor set was obtained from a woman between 25 and 40 years old in good health.

The chain couples TRBV7-2 to TRBJ2-1, with unresolved D. CDR1 is SGHTA, CDR2 FQGNSA, per germline. CDR3 length: 14 amino acids. V lost 4 bases and J lost 5, with 12 bases in between. CDR3 in DNA: TGTGCCAGCAGCTACCAAACCCGGAACAATGAGCAGTTCTTC. Protein product: CASSYQTRNNEQFF.

In this sample, this clonotype turned up many times. The chain joins TRBV20-1 to TRBJ2-7; 12 nucleotides agree with TRBD2. CDR3 length equals 14 residues. The germline CDR1 and CDR2 sequences are DFQATT and SNEGSKA (reference sequence). Trimming removed 5 bases from V and 3 bases from J; junction bases left unmatched: 5. The CDR3 loop reads CSAWRTSGIYEQYF. CDR3 nucleotides: TGCAGTGCTTGGAGGACTAGCGGGATCTACGAGCAGTACTTC.

The chain combines TRBV3-1 with TRBJ2-5; the match to TRBD2 covers 8 bases. Germline values: CDR1 LGHDT, CDR2 YNNKEL (reference sequence). This CDR3 contains 14 residues. V trimming: 2 bases; J trimming: 4 bases; junction bases outside the gene matches: 3. The CDR3 sequence: CASSQSGGPETQYF. CDR3 DNA sequence: TGTGCCAGCAGCCAATCGGGGGGGCCAGAGACCCAGTACTTC.

As to this clonotype: Sequence at one end of the junction differs from germline and may be a read error. V and J are TRBV11-2 and TRBJ1-2, with 10 positions matching TRBD1. This CDR3 has 14 residues. The germline V gene has CDR1 SGHAT and CDR2 FQNNGV. CDR3 DNA sequence: TGTACCAGCAGCTTAGGGACAGGGGTTTATGGCTACACCTTC. Protein product: CTSSLGTGVYGYTF.

V usage is TRBV7-2 and J usage is TRBJ2-1; TRBD2 might be the D (5 bases). The V gene lost 2 bases and the J gene lost 4 bases, with 12 bases spanning the gap. This CDR3 contains 15 residues. Germline loops: CDR1 SGHTA, CDR2 FQGNSA. The CDR3 bases are TGTGCCAGCAGCTTAATGCGGGCCCAGTACAATGAGCAGTTCTTC. Translation: CASSLMRAQYNEQFF.

This chain connects TRBV20-1 to TRBJ2-4, with 7 bases aligning to TRBD2. The CDR3 contains 16 residues. The ends lost 4 bases at V and 13 bases at J; junction bases unmatched: 22. The germline V gene has CDR1 DFQATT and CDR2 SNEGSKA (reference sequence). The CDR3 reads CSATRFASGDYNEQYF. The CDR3 bases are TGCAGTGCTACGAGGTTCGCTAGTGGGGACTACAATGAGCAGTACTTC.

This clonotype appeared a few times. The CDR3 region is CASSPLGANYEQYF. CDR3 sequence (DNA): TGTGCCAGCTCACCCTTAGGAGCGAACTACGAGCAGTACTTC. The chain links TRBV18 to TRBJ2-7; D is uncertain. Trimming removed 3 bases from V and 3 bases from J, with 12 bases in between. The germline gives CDR1 KGHSH, CDR2 LQKENI. There are 14 residues in the CDR3.

In DNA, the CDR3 is TGTGCCAGCAGCCCAGCGGGGAGGGGTACGCAGTATTTT. Encoded protein: CASSPAGRGTQYF. The rearrangement uses TRBV7-3 and TRBJ2-3; 7 bases match TRBD2. CDR1 and CDR2 from the germline V gene are SGHTA and FQGTGA. The CDR3 loop spans 13 amino acids. Losses at the gene ends were 5 bases for V and 8 bases for J; bases not matched to a gene: 7.

This clonotype occurred a few times. The chain is built from TRBV12-5 and TRBJ2-7; D is uncertain. The V and J ends lost 2 bases and 2 bases respectively, with 10 bases between them. Germline V gene data show CDR1 as LGHNT and CDR2 as FRNRAP. The length of the CDR3 is 14 residues. The CDR3 region has the DNA TGTGCTAGTGGTTTGTATCCAGGACCCTACGAGCAGTACTTC. Residues: CASGLYPGPYEQYF. The full variable domain, completed using reference TRBV12-5 and TRBJ2-7, is DARVTQTPRHKVTEMGQEVTMRCQPILGHNTVFWYRQTMMQGLELLAYFRNRAPLDDSGMPKDRFSAEMPDATLATLKIQPSEPRDSAVYFCASGLYPGPYEQYFGPGTRLTVT.

This clonotype has just a few counts. The J gene is TRBJ1-2, the V gene TRBV2; 7 bases agree with TRBD1. The CDR3 runs 13 residues. V lost 6 bases, J lost 7 bases, and 8 bases stayed unmatched. Germline CDR1 reads SNHLY; CDR2 reads FYNNEI. CDR3 DNA: TGTGCCAGCAGGAGGGACAGCGGAGCTGGCTACACCTTC. It yields the protein CASRRDSGAGYTF. Combining the CDR3 with reference TRBV2 and TRBJ1-2 gives the whole variable domain EPEVTQTPSHQVTQMGQEVILRCVPISNHLYFYWYRQILGQKVEFLVSFYNNEISEKSEIFDDQFSVERPDGSNFTLKIRSTKLEDSAMYFCASRRDSGAGYTFGSGTRLTVV.

This chain uses TRBV10-3 with TRBJ1-6; 8 bases agree with TRBD1. CDR1 ENHRY and CDR2 SYGVKD come from the germline V gene. The CDR3 totals 14 residues. V was clipped by 10 bases and J by 6 bases; unmatched bases: 8. The CDR3 is CATTGTGLNSPLHF. In nucleotides, the CDR3 is TGTGCCACCACCGGGACAGGACTTAATTCACCCCTCCACTTT.

CDR3 loop: CASSGQKGNEQFF. The CDR3 nucleotides are TGTGCCAGTAGTGGTCAGAAGGGCAATGAGCAGTTCTTC. The chain has TRBV19 and TRBJ2-1; D gene unclear. The CDR3 length is 13 residues. Germline lookup yields CDR1 LNHDA and CDR2 SQIVND (reference sequence). Trimming cost V 5 bases and J 6 bases, with 11 bases left between them.

This clonotype was detected ten times or more. V is TRBV10-2 and J is TRBJ2-7; D is perhaps TRBD1 or TRBD2 (7 bases each). Germline assignment: CDR1 WSHSY and CDR2 SAAADI. The CDR3 is 13 residues long. Trimming took off 4 bases at V and 6 bases at J, with 13 bases between the two ends. CDR3 loop: CASSGTGEGEQYF. The CDR3 DNA reads TGCGCCAGCAGTGGAACAGGGGAGGGCGAGCAGTACTTC.

The chain uses TRBV20-1 and TRBJ1-1; perhaps TRBD1 as D (5 bases). The germline CDR1 and CDR2 sequences are DFQATT and SNEGSKA (reference sequence). The V end lost 5 bases, the J end lost 4 bases, and 14 bases lay between the germline ends. The CDR3 spans 13 residues. Here the CDR3 reads CSAPGTAGTEAFF. The CDR3 bases are TGCAGTGCTCCCGGGACGGCAGGCACTGAAGCTTTCTTT.

A word on this clonotype: Possible read error: a much larger clone is one base away. This chain uses TRBV20-1 with TRBJ2-1, with no clear D. Matching the DNA end better, TRBJ2-7 makes the J call doubtful. Germline V lookup: CDR1 DFQATT, CDR2 SNEGSKA (reference sequence). The CDR3 loop spans 11 amino acids. The CDR3 spells CSAVIRNEQYF. CDR3 nucleotides: TGCAGTGCCGTAATTCGCAATGAGCAGTACTTC.

This clonotype was recorded a few times. This rearrangement joins TRBV7-2 to TRBJ2-7, with D possibly matching TRBD2 (6 bases). CDR1 and CDR2 from the germline V gene are SGHTA and FQGNSA. V shed 6 bases and J shed 3 bases, with 18 bases lying between them. The CDR3 is 15 residues long. CDR3 nucleotide sequence: TGTGCCAGCAGGGCCCCCGGGGGACTCCTCTACGAGCAGTACTTC. Translated, it gives CASRAPGGLLYEQYF.